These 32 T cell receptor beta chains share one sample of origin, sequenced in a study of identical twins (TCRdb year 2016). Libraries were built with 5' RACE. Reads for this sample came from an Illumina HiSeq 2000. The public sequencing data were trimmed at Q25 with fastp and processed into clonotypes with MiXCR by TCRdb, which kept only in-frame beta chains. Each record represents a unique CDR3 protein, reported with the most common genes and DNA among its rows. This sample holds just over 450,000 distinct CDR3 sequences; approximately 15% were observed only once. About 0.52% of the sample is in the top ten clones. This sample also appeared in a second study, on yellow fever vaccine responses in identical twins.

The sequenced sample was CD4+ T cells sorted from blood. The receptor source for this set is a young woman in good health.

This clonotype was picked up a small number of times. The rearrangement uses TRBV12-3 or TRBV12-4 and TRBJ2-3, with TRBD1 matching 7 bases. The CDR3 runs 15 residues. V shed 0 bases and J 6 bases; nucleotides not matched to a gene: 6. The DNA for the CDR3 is TGTGCCAGCAGTTTAGCGACAGGGCGCCAGGATACGCAGTATTTT. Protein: CASSLATGRQDTQYF.

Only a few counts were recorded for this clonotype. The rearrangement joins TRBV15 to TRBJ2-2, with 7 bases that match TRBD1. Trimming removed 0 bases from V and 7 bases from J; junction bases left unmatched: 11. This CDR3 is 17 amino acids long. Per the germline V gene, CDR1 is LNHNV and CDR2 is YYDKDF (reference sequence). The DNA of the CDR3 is TGTGCCACCAGCAGAGATCCTGGCAGGGGGAAAAACGGGGAGCTGTTTTTT. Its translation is CATSRDPGRGKNGELFF. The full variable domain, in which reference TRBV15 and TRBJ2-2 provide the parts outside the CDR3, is DAMVIQNPRYQVTQFGKPVTLSCSQTLNHNVMYWYQQKSSQAPKLLFHYYDKDFNNEADTPDNFQSRRPNTSFCFLDIRSPGLGDTAMYLCATSRDPGRGKNGELFFGEGSRLTVL.

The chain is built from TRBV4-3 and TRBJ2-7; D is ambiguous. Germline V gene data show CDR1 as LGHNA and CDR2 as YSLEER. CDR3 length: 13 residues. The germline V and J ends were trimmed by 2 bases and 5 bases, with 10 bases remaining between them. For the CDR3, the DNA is TGCGCCAGCAGCCAAATAGCCTGGAACGAGCAGTACTTC. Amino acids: CASSQIAWNEQYF.

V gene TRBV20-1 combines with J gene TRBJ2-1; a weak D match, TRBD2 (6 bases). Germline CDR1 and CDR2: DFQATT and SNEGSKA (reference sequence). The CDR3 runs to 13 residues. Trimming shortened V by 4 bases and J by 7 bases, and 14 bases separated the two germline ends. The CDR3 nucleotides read TGCAGTGCTATCTCGGGAGCAGTTAATGAGCAGTTCTTC. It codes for CSAISGAVNEQFF.

DNA of the CDR3: TGCAGTGCTAGGCCCCCCGGTGGGCAGGGAAATGAGCAGTTCTTC. Its protein product is CSARPPGGQGNEQFF. The rearrangement links TRBV20-1 to TRBJ2-1, with D possibly TRBD1 on 5 matching bases. V was clipped by 3 bases and J by 7 bases, with 19 bases between them. Per germline, CDR1 DFQATT and CDR2 SNEGSKA (reference sequence). This CDR3 is 15 amino acids long.

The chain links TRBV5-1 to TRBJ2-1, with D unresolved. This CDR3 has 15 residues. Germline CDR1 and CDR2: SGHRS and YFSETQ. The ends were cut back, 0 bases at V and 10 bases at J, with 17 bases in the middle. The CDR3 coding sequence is TGCGCCAGCAGCTTGGTCGCAGTTAGGCTCGACGAGCAGTTCTTC. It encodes CASSLVAVRLDEQFF.

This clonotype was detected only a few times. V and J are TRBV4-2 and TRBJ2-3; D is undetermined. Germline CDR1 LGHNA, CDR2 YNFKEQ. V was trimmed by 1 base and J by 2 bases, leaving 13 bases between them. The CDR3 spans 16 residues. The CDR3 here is CASSQVTASPTDTQYF. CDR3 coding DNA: TGTGCCAGCAGCCAAGTAACCGCTAGTCCCACAGATACGCAGTATTTT.

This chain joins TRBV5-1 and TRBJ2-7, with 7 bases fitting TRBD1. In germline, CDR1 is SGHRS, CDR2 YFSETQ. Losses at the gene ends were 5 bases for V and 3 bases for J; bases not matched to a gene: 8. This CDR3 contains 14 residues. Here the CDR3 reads CASRVGTDDYEQYF. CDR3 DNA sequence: TGCGCCAGCAGGGTGGGGACAGACGACTACGAGCAGTACTTC.

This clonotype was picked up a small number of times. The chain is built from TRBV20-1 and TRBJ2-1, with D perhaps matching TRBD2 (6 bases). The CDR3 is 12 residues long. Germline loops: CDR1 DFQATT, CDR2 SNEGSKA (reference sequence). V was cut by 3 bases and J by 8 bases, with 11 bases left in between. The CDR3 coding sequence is TGCAGTGCTAGTAGGAGGGCCGATGAGCAGTTCTTC. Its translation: CSASRRADEQFF.

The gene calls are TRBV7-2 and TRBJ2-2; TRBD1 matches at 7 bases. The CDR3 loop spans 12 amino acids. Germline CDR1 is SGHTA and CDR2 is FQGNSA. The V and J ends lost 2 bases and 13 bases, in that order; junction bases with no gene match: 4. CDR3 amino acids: CASSLSRDRLFF. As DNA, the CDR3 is TGTGCCAGCAGCTTATCCCGGGACAGGCTGTTTTTT.

As DNA, the CDR3 is TGTGCCAGCAGCCCCCGGGACGGGGGGAAACCCTACGAGCAGTACTTC. This encodes CASSPRDGGKPYEQYF. The genes are TRBV7-9 and TRBJ2-7, with 7 bases fitting TRBD2. The germline CDR1 and CDR2 sequences are SEHNR and FQNEAQ (reference sequence). J gave up 2 bases and V 5 bases, and 12 bases lay outside the gene matches. The CDR3 sequence is 16 residues long. Together with reference TRBV7-9 and TRBJ2-7, the CDR3 gives the full variable domain: DTGVSQNPRHKITKRGQNVTFRCDPISEHNRLYWYRQTLGQGPEFLTYFQNEAQLEKSRLLSDRFSAERPKGSFSTLEIQRTEQGDSAMYLCASSPRDGGKPYEQYFGPGTRLTVT.

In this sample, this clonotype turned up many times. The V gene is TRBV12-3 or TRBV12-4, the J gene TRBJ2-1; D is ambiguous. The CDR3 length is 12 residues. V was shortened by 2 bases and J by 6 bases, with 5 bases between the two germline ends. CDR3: CASSLSRNEQFF. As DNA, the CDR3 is TGTGCCAGCAGTTTAAGCCGCAATGAGCAGTTCTTC.

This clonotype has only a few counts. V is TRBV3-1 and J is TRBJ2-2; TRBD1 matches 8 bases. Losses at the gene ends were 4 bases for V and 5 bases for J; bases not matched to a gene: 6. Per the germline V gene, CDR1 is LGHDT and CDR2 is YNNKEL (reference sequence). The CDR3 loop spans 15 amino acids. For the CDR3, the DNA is TGTGCCAGCAGCCTCAGGGGGCAAGGTACCGGGGAGCTGTTTTTT. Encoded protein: CASSLRGQGTGELFF.

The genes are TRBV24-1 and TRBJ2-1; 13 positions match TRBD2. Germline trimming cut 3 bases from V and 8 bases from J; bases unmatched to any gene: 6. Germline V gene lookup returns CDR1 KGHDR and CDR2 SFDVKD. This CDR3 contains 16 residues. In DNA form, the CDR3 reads TGTGCCACCAGTGATCGGACTAGCGGGGGTATCTATGAGCAGTTCTTC. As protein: CATSDRTSGGIYEQFF.

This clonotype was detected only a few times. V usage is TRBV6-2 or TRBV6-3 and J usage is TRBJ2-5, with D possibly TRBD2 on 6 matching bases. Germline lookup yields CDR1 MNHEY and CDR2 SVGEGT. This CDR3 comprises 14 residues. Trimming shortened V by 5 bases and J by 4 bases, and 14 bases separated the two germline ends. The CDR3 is CASSAQTGAETQYF. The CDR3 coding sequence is TGTGCCAGCAGTGCCCAAACGGGAGCAGAGACCCAGTACTTC.

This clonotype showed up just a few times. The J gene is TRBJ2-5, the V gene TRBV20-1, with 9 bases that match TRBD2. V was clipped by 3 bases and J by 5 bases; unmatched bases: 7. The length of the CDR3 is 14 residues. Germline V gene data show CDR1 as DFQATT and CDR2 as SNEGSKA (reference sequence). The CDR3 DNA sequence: TGCAGTGCTAGTGGACTAGCGCCGTTGGAGACCCAGTACTTC. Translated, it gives CSASGLAPLETQYF.

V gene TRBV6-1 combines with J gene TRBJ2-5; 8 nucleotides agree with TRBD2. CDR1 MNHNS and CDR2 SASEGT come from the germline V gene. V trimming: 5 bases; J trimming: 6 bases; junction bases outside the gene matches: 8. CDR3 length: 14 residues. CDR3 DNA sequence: TGTGCCAGCAGTCGAAAGGGACTAGATAAGACCCAGTACTTC. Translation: CASSRKGLDKTQYF.

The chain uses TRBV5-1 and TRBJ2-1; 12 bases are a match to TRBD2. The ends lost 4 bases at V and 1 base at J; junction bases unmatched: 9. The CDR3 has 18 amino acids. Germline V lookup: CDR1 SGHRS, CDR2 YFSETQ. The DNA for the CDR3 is TGCGCCAGCAGCACGCACTCCCTAGCGGGGGGGTCCTACAATGAGCAGTTCTTC. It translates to CASSTHSLAGGSYNEQFF.

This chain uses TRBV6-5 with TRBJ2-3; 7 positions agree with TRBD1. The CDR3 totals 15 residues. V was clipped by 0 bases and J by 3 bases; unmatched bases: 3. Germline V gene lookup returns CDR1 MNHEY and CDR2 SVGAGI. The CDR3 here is CASSYSRGLTDTQYF. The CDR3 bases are TGTGCCAGCAGTTACTCAAGGGGGCTAACAGATACGCAGTATTTT.

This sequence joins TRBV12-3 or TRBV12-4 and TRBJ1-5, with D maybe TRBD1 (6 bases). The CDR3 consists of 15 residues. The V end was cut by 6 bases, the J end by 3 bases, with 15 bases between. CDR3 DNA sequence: TGTGCCAGCAGCAAACGCCGGGACAACAATCAGCCCCAGCATTTT. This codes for CASSKRRDNNQPQHF.

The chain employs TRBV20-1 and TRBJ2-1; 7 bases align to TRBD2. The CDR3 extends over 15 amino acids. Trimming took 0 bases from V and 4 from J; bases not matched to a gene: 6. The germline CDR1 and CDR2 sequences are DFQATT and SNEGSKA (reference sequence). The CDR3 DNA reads TGCAGTGCTAGAGATCGTGAGCGGGGTTACAATGAGCAGTTCTTC. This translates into CSARDRERGYNEQFF.

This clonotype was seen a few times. CDR3 protein: CSAGEFAVYEQYF. For the CDR3, the DNA is TGCAGTGCCGGCGAGTTCGCAGTTTACGAGCAGTACTTC. The rearrangement uses TRBV20-1 and TRBJ2-7; D is ambiguous. The germline V gene has CDR1 DFQATT and CDR2 SNEGSKA (reference sequence). CDR3 length: 13 amino acids. The V end lost 6 bases, the J end lost 4 bases, and 16 bases lay between the germline ends.

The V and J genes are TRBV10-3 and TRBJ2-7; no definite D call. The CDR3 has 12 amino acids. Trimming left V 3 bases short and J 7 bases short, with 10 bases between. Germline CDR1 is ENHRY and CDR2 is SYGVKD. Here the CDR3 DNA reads TGTGCCATCAGTGATTTTTCCGGGGAGCAGTACTTC. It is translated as CAISDFSGEQYF.

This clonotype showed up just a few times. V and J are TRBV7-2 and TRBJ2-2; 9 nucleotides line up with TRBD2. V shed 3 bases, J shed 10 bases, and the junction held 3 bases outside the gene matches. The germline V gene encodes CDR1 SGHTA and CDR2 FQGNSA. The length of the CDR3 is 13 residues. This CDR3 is CASSFVAGVELFF. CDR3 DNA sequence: TGTGCCAGCAGCTTCGTAGCGGGGGTGGAGCTGTTTTTT.

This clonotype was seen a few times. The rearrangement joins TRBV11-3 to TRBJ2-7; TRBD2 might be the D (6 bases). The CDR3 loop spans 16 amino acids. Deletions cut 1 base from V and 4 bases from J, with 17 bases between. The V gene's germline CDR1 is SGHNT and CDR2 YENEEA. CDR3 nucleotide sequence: TGTGCCAGCAGCTTAGCAGCCGGGGGAGAAGGGTACGAGCAGTACTTC. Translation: CASSLAAGGEGYEQYF.

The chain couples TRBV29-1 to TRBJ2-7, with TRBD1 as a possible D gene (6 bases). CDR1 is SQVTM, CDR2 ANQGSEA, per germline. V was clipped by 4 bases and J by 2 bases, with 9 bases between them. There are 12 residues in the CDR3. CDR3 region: CSVVQGTYEQYF. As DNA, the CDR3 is TGCAGCGTTGTCCAGGGGACCTACGAGCAGTACTTC.

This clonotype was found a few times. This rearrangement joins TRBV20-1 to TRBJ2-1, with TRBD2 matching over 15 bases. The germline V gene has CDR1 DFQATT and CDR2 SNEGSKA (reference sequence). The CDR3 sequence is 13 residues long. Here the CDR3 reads CSGGLAGGNEQFF. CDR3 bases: TGCAGCGGAGGACTAGCGGGGGGGAATGAGCAGTTCTTC.

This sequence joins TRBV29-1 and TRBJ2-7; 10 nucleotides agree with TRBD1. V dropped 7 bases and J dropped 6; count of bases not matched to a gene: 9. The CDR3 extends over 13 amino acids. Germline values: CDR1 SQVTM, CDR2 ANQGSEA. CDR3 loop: CSASGTGEGEQYF. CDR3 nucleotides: TGCAGCGCCTCCGGGACAGGGGAGGGCGAGCAGTACTTC.

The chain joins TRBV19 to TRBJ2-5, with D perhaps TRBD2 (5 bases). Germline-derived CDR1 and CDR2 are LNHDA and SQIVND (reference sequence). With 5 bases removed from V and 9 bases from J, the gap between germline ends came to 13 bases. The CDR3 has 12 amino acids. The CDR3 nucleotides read TGTGCCAGTAGTCCGCAATCCGGGGCCCAGTACTTC. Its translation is CASSPQSGAQYF.

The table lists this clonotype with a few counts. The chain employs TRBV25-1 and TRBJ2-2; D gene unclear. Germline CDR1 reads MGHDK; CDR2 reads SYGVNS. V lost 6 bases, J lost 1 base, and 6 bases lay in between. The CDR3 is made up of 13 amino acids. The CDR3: CASRGRNTGELFF. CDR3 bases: TGTGCCAGCAGAGGGCGGAACACCGGGGAGCTGTTTTTT.

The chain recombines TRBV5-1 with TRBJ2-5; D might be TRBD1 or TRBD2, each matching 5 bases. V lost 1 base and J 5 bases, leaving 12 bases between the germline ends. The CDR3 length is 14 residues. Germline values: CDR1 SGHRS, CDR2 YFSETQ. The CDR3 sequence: CASSLLGDGETQYF. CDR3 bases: TGCGCCAGCAGCTTGCTGGGGGACGGGGAGACCCAGTACTTC.

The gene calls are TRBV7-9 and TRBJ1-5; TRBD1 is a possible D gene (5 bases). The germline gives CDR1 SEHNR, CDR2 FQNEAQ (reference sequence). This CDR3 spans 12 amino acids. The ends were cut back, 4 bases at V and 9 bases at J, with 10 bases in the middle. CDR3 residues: CASSSTAWPQHF. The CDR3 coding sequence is TGTGCCAGCAGCTCGACAGCTTGGCCCCAGCATTTT.